The rows below give T cell receptor beta chains drawn from one sample of a study of blood T cell repertoires in COVID-19. Using immunoSEQ multiplex PCR, the repertoire was profiled, and TCRdb retains in-frame clones only, with some absent. The sample yields about 430,000 clones, about 88% seen once. The sequenced sample was PBMCs or T cells enriched from blood (not recorded which). These receptors originate from a woman aged 18-30 years who had been exposed to COVID-19. Each CDR3 is given with its conserved first and last residue. D genes are given only for firm matches. Some rows mark clone size as missing; the rest say once, few, many or name a class of expanded clone.

j_call: TRBJ1-4; clone_size: -; d_call: TRBD1; v_call: TRBV5-1; cdr3_nt: TGCGCCAGCAGCCGTGATCCGGGACAGTTTATTGCGAAACTGTTTTTT; cdr3_aa: CASSRDPGQFIAKLFF
j_call: TRBJ2-7; clone_size: -; d_call: -; v_call: TRBV29-1; cdr3_nt: TGCAGCGTTACAACACAGGGCCAGCACTACGAGCAGTACTTC; cdr3_aa: CSVTTQGQHYEQYF
j_call: TRBJ2-1; clone_size: -; d_call: -; v_call: TRBV7-3; cdr3_nt: TGTGCCAGCAGCCCACGGGGGAAGTCCTACAATGAGCAGTTCTTC; cdr3_aa: CASSPRGKSYNEQFF
j_call: TRBJ1-1; clone_size: -; d_call: TRBD1; v_call: TRBV11-1; cdr3_nt: TGTGCCAGCAGCCAGCAGGGGGGGAACACTGAAGCTTTCTTT; cdr3_aa: CASSQQGGNTEAFF
j_call: TRBJ2-7; clone_size: once; d_call: TRBD1; v_call: TRBV11-2; cdr3_nt: TGTGCCAGCAGGTTAACAGGGGTCGGGCAGTACTTC; cdr3_aa: CASRLTGVGQYF
j_call: TRBJ1-5; clone_size: -; d_call: -; v_call: TRBV28; cdr3_nt: TGTGCCAGCAACGGGGGGGGGCGCGACCAGCCCCAGCATTTT; cdr3_aa: CASNGGGRDQPQHF
j_call: TRBJ1-5; clone_size: -; d_call: -; v_call: TRBV28; cdr3_nt: TGTGCCAGCAGTTTTGAGTTTAGCAATCAGCCCCAGCATTTT; cdr3_aa: CASSFEFSNQPQHF
j_call: TRBJ2-3; clone_size: -; d_call: TRBD2; v_call: TRBV7-2; cdr3_nt: TGTGCCAGCGGTTCGGGGCTAGCGGGGAAAACTAGCACAGATACGCAGTATTTT; cdr3_aa: CASGSGLAGKTSTDTQYF
j_call: TRBJ2-5; clone_size: -; d_call: -; v_call: TRBV19; cdr3_nt: TGTGCCAGTAGTACACTCGGGGGTGAAGAGACCCAGTACTTC; cdr3_aa: CASSTLGGEETQYF
j_call: TRBJ2-7; clone_size: -; d_call: -; v_call: TRBV28; cdr3_nt: TGTGCCAGCAGTTTAATTGGGACACTCCCGCTGGCCGAGCAGTACTTC; cdr3_aa: CASSLIGTLPLAEQYF
j_call: TRBJ1-6; clone_size: once; d_call: -; v_call: TRBV6-2/TRBV6-3; cdr3_nt: TGTGCCAGCAGTTCCCGGCCAGGCATGGATTCACCCCTCCACTTT; cdr3_aa: CASSSRPGMDSPLHF
j_call: TRBJ2-7; clone_size: -; d_call: -; v_call: TRBV25-1; cdr3_nt: TGTGCCAGCAGCAAACAGGGCGCTGGCTACGAGCAGTACTTC; cdr3_aa: CASSKQGAGYEQYF
j_call: TRBJ2-7; clone_size: -; d_call: TRBD1; v_call: TRBV3-1/TRBV3-2; cdr3_nt: TGTGCCAGCAGCCAGACGACAGGGATCTCCTACGAGCAGTACTTC; cdr3_aa: CASSQTTGISYEQYF
j_call: TRBJ1-5; clone_size: few; d_call: TRBD1; v_call: TRBV4-2; cdr3_nt: TGTGCCAGCAGCCAAGGGAGCGCAGGGGGCGCCGAGCCCCAGCATTTT; cdr3_aa: CASSQGSAGGAEPQHF
j_call: TRBJ2-3; clone_size: -; d_call: TRBD2; v_call: TRBV7-9; cdr3_nt: TGTGCCAGCAGCAGTAGCGGGAGGACTACAGATACGCAGTATTTT; cdr3_aa: CASSSSGRTTDTQYF
j_call: TRBJ2-5; clone_size: -; d_call: -; v_call: TRBV5-1; cdr3_nt: TGCGCCAGCAGCTTGGATGCGGGTCCCCAAGAGACCCAGTACTTC; cdr3_aa: CASSLDAGPQETQYF
j_call: TRBJ2-7; clone_size: -; d_call: TRBD2; v_call: TRBV6-5; cdr3_nt: TGTGCCAGCAGTTATTCTCTAGCGGGACGTAGCGAGCAGTACTTC; cdr3_aa: CASSYSLAGRSEQYF
j_call: TRBJ2-5; clone_size: once; d_call: -; v_call: TRBV28; cdr3_nt: TGTGCCAGCAGCTTGACAGTCCAAGAGACCCAGTACTTC; cdr3_aa: CASSLTVQETQYF
j_call: TRBJ1-6; clone_size: -; d_call: -; v_call: TRBV3-1/TRBV3-2; cdr3_nt: TGTGCCAGCAGCCAAGAGGAAGGGAGCTCCTATAATTCACCCCTCCACTTT; cdr3_aa: CASSQEEGSSYNSPLHF
j_call: TRBJ1-1; clone_size: -; d_call: TRBD1; v_call: TRBV28; cdr3_nt: TGTGCCAGCAGTTCCCCGGGACAGGTTGTAGTCACTGAAGCTTTCTTT; cdr3_aa: CASSSPGQVVVTEAFF
j_call: TRBJ2-1; clone_size: -; d_call: -; v_call: TRBV7-8; cdr3_nt: TGTGCCAGCAGCTTAGATCGTGGTTTGGGGGCAGGGCAGTTCTTC; cdr3_aa: CASSLDRGLGAGQFF
j_call: TRBJ1-6; clone_size: -; d_call: -; v_call: TRBV6-1; cdr3_nt: TGTGCCAGCAGTGAATATTCTAATTCACCCCTCCACTTT; cdr3_aa: CASSEYSNSPLHF
j_call: TRBJ1-1; clone_size: -; d_call: TRBD1; v_call: TRBV19; cdr3_nt: TGTGCCAGTAGTATGACCCCGACAGGGAGGACTGAAGCTTTCTTT; cdr3_aa: CASSMTPTGRTEAFF
j_call: TRBJ2-1; clone_size: -; d_call: -; v_call: TRBV28; cdr3_nt: TGTGCCAGCAGGGGAGGGGGACGGCGGGGTAGCAATGAGCAGTTCTTC; cdr3_aa: CASRGGGRRGSNEQFF
j_call: TRBJ2-2; clone_size: -; d_call: -; v_call: TRBV5-6; cdr3_nt: TGTGCCAGCATGGGTATCCTCAGGGGCGGGGAGCTGTTTTTT; cdr3_aa: CASMGILRGGELFF
j_call: TRBJ2-2; clone_size: -; d_call: TRBD2; v_call: TRBV7-9; cdr3_nt: TGTGCCAGCAGCTTAGCGCTAAGCGGGGTGAACACCGGGGAGCTGTTTTTT; cdr3_aa: CASSLALSGVNTGELFF
j_call: TRBJ2-3; clone_size: -; d_call: -; v_call: TRBV27; cdr3_nt: TGTGCCAGCGGACTGAACACAGATACGCAGTATTTT; cdr3_aa: CASGLNTDTQYF
j_call: TRBJ2-2; clone_size: -; d_call: -; v_call: TRBV2; cdr3_nt: TGTGCCAGCAGTACTGCCCACACCGGGGAGCTGTTTTTT; cdr3_aa: CASSTAHTGELFF
j_call: TRBJ2-5; clone_size: -; d_call: -; v_call: TRBV7-2; cdr3_nt: TGTGCCAGCAGCTTAGGATCTGAGGGTCGGGCCCAGTACTTC; cdr3_aa: CASSLGSEGRAQYF
j_call: TRBJ1-5; clone_size: once; d_call: -; v_call: TRBV5-5; cdr3_nt: TGTGCCAGCAGCTCCACAGGGAATAGCAATCAGCCCCAGCATTTT; cdr3_aa: CASSSTGNSNQPQHF
j_call: TRBJ2-3; clone_size: -; d_call: -; v_call: TRBV11-2; cdr3_nt: TGTGCCAGCAGCACTAGCCTCTTGAACACAGATACGCAGTATTTT; cdr3_aa: CASSTSLLNTDTQYF
j_call: TRBJ1-3; clone_size: -; d_call: TRBD1; v_call: TRBV10-3; cdr3_nt: TGTGCCATCGGAGGACAGGGGAATGCTGGAAACACCATATATTTT; cdr3_aa: CAIGGQGNAGNTIYF
j_call: TRBJ1-1; clone_size: once; d_call: -; v_call: TRBV27; cdr3_nt: TGTGCCAGCAGTTTCGCGACAGGGAACACTGAAGCTTTCTTT; cdr3_aa: CASSFATGNTEAFF
j_call: TRBJ2-3; clone_size: -; d_call: TRBD2; v_call: TRBV6-1; cdr3_nt: TGTGCCAGCAGTGCAAGGACTAGCGGGGGGGCAGATACGCAGTATTTT; cdr3_aa: CASSARTSGGADTQYF
j_call: TRBJ1-3; clone_size: few; d_call: -; v_call: TRBV4-2; cdr3_nt: TGTGCCAGCAGCCCCCATCCTAATACGAACTCTGGAAACACCATATATTTT; cdr3_aa: CASSPHPNTNSGNTIYF
j_call: TRBJ2-2; clone_size: -; d_call: -; v_call: TRBV6-5; cdr3_nt: TGTGCCAGCAGCAAGAACACCGGGGAGCTGTTTTTT; cdr3_aa: CASSKNTGELFF
j_call: TRBJ1-3; clone_size: once; d_call: -; v_call: TRBV2; cdr3_nt: TGTGCCAGCAGTGAACGCGCCCGCTCTGGAAACACCATATATTTT; cdr3_aa: CASSERARSGNTIYF
j_call: TRBJ2-7; clone_size: few; d_call: -; v_call: TRBV7-9; cdr3_nt: TGTGCCAGCAGCCACCAAAACTTGAACGAGCAGTACTTC; cdr3_aa: CASSHQNLNEQYF
j_call: TRBJ2-7; clone_size: -; d_call: -; v_call: TRBV27; cdr3_nt: TGTGCCAGCAGTTTAAGGTTCGGGGAGAGGGACGAGCAGTACTTC; cdr3_aa: CASSLRFGERDEQYF
j_call: TRBJ2-7; clone_size: -; d_call: -; v_call: TRBV27; cdr3_nt: TGTGCCAGCAGCCAGGGTCCCGGGACACTCTCCTACGAGCAGTACTTC; cdr3_aa: CASSQGPGTLSYEQYF
j_call: TRBJ2-2; clone_size: few; d_call: -; v_call: TRBV7-6; cdr3_nt: TGTGCCAGCGACAGTCAGGGGTACAACACCGGGGAGCTGTTTTTT; cdr3_aa: CASDSQGYNTGELFF
j_call: TRBJ1-2; clone_size: -; d_call: -; v_call: TRBV24-1; cdr3_nt: TGTGCCACCAGTGATTCCGGGGTCGGCTACACCTTC; cdr3_aa: CATSDSGVGYTF
j_call: TRBJ1-5; clone_size: -; d_call: -; v_call: TRBV28; cdr3_nt: TGTGCCAGCAGTTTGGGGCAGGCCAATCAGCCCCAGCATTTT; cdr3_aa: CASSLGQANQPQHF
j_call: TRBJ1-4; clone_size: -; d_call: -; v_call: TRBV7-8; cdr3_nt: TGTGCCAGCAGCAGGGGCAGGGAAAGAGAAAAACTGTTTTTT; cdr3_aa: CASSRGREREKLFF
j_call: TRBJ2-1; clone_size: -; d_call: -; v_call: TRBV29-1; cdr3_nt: TGCAGCTCCCGGACTGTAGGCAATGAGCAGTTCTTC; cdr3_aa: CSSRTVGNEQFF